The entry that follows covers one T cell receptor (beta chain) sequence. These data come from a study of blood T cell repertoires in COVID-19. Study-level background: Acute-phase and convalescent COVID-19 samples originated in the United States, Italy and Spain. PBMCs, B-cell-depleted T cells, or T cells provided the cDNA or gDNA that made up the material.

The CDR3 covers 14 residues. Germline V gene lookup returns CDR1 PRHDT and CDR2 FYEKMQ (reference sequence). V lost 6 bases, J lost 5 bases, and 2 bases stayed unmatched. Authors' methods: Quantification of nucleated cells was approximated via reference gene primer amplification. Clones were sequenced by immunoSEQ multiplex PCR, and TCRdb holds only the in-frame ones, with some missing. The V and J calls and clone size were taken over from that table, and D and trimming were inferred from the DNA. Here the sample spans some 210,000 clones, more than 75% being singletons. V gene TRBV13 combines with J gene TRBJ2-3; TRBD2 matches 13 bases. This sequence originates from a woman in her thirties or forties with acute or convalescent COVID-19. Sequenced sample: peripheral blood. CDR3 loop: CASSRTSGRDTQYF. The CDR3 DNA follows: TGTGCCAGCAGTCGGACTAGCGGGAGAGATACGCAGTATTTT.